This TCR beta chain was sequenced during a study of brain T cells in children with intractable seizures. Using immunoSEQ multiplex PCR, the repertoire was profiled, and TCRdb retains in-frame clones only, with some absent. The repertoire holds 300,000 to 400,000 clones, over 85% seen once, with 4.5% to 7% in the top ten. The time point was: blood from clinic visit 5 months post-surgery; TSC patient then seizure free. Sequencing was limited to surgery cases with top T cell transcript signatures in brain tissue. Pre-surgery treatment included at least one anti-epileptic drug. This clone was observed once. CDR1 is DFQATT, CDR2 SNEGSKA, per germline (reference sequence). The CDR3 loop spans 11 amino acids.

The genes are TRBV20-1 and TRBJ2-7, with no clear D. This material consisted of peripheral blood, taken approximately 5 months after surgery. The receptor's source is a boy in the first two years of life with tuberous sclerosis and intractable seizures. DNA of the CDR3: TGCAGCTTCGACCGTTCCTACGAGCAGTACTTC. This encodes CSFDRSYEQYF.